These 6 T cell receptor beta chains were sequenced from one sample in a study of a mutant IDH1 vaccine in newly diagnosed glioma. Sequencing used immunoSEQ multiplex PCR; TCRdb keeps in-frame clones, though not all of them. This sample has tens of thousands of clones; under 90% occur once, and the top ten carry around 5.7%. The antigens these receptors bind are not known. The time point here: week 11, during vaccination. Vaccination used 300 ug of mutant IDH1 20-mer peptide per dose, with topical imiquimod. Sequenced material: PBMCs, taken from a glioma patient whose treatment included an IDH1 peptide vaccine. The receptors here all came from a man between 45 and 60 years old with glioma.

In this sample, this clone turned up many times. Other DNA sequences of this sample code for an identical CDR3. The chain couples TRBV19 to TRBJ1-5, with D hard to call. This CDR3 is 12 amino acids long. The germline V gene has CDR1 LNHDA and CDR2 SQIVND (reference sequence). Between the trimmed V and J ends, which lost 6 bases and 3 bases, there was a span of 6 bases. The CDR3 loop reads CASSGLNQPQHF. As DNA, the CDR3 is TGTGCCAGTAGCGGGCTCAATCAGCCCCAGCATTTT.

The chain has TRBV6-6 and TRBJ2-3, with a weak D call TRBD1 (6 bases). Germline CDR1 MNHNY, CDR2 SVGAGI (reference sequence). V was trimmed by 5 bases and J by 3 bases, leaving 15 bases between them. The CDR3 totals 15 residues. CDR3 DNA: TGTGCCAGCAGTCAAACCGGGACAAAAACAGATACGCAGTATTTT. Protein sequence: CASSQTGTKTDTQYF.

V is TRBV7-9 and J is TRBJ2-7, with TRBD2 as a possible D gene (5 bases). The CDR3 is 13 residues long. V was trimmed by 5 bases and J by 0 bases, leaving 8 bases between them. The V gene's germline CDR1 is SEHNR and CDR2 FQNEAQ (reference sequence). The DNA of the CDR3 is TGTGCCAGCAGCCCAGCGGTCTCCTACGAGCAGTACTTC. It translates to CASSPAVSYEQYF.

CDR3 coding DNA: TGTGCCAGCAGCCAAGAAGCAGGGGGCGGCTACACCTTC. Protein: CASSQEAGGGYTF. The V and J genes are TRBV14 and TRBJ1-2; TRBD1 matches 8 bases. V gave up 0 bases and J gave up 8 bases; unmatched junction bases: 2. CDR3 length equals 13 residues. CDR1 SGHDN and CDR2 FVKESK come from the germline V gene.

This clone came up a few times. The chain recombines TRBV7-6 with TRBJ1-2, with 7 bases fitting TRBD1. Germline lookup yields CDR1 SGHVS and CDR2 FNYEAQ. This CDR3 contains 15 residues. After removal of 3 bases from V and 2 bases from J, the junction contained 6 bases not matched to a gene. This CDR3 reads CASSFHLTGNYGYTF. The CDR3 DNA sequence: TGTGCCAGCAGCTTCCACCTGACAGGGAACTATGGCTACACCTTC.

The J gene is TRBJ2-7, the V gene TRBV5-1; D gene ambiguous. The CDR3 sequence is 13 residues long. The germline V gene has CDR1 SGHRS and CDR2 YFSETQ. V shed 4 bases and J shed 2 bases, with 10 bases lying between them. The CDR3 DNA follows: TGCGCCAGCAGCACCGATATAGCCTACGAGCAGTACTTC. Protein sequence: CASSTDIAYEQYF.